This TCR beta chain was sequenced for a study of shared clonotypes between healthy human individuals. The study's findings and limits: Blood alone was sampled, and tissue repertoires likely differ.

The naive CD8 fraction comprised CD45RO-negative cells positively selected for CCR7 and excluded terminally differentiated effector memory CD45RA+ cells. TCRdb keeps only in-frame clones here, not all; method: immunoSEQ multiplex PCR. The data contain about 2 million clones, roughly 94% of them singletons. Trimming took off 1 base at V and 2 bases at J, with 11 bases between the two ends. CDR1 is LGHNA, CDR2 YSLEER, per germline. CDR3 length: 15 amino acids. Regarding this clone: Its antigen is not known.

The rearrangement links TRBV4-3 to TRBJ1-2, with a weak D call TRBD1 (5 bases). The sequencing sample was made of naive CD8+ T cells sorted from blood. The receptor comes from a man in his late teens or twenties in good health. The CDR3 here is CASSQGQGWNYGYTF. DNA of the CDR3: TGCGCCAGCAGCCAAGGGCAGGGATGGAACTATGGCTACACCTTC.